The 2 T cell receptor beta chains below all came from one sample that was sequenced in a study of T cell changes during pregnancy in multiple sclerosis. Method: immunoSEQ multiplex PCR; TCRdb's copy keeps in-frame clones and lacks some. The table lists about 75,000 clones, more than 70% of them singletons, with more than 0.8% in the top ten. This sample comprised peripheral blood, obtained in the first trimester of pregnancy. The receptors stem from a female donor in good health, enrolled as a control in a pregnancy study.

This clone was counted a single time. The rearrangement uses TRBV10-3 and TRBJ2-7; TRBD2 aligns across 8 bases. V dropped 0 bases and J dropped 1; count of bases not matched to a gene: 11. The CDR3 runs to 18 residues. Germline assignment: CDR1 ENHRY and CDR2 SYGVKD. In nucleotides, the CDR3 is TGTGCCATCAGTGAGTCGGGGGGAACAGCGGGGGAGTCCTACGAGCAGTACTTC. This sequence encodes CAISESGGTAGESYEQYF.

This sequence joins TRBV7-8 and TRBJ1-1, with D uncertain. V lost 1 base and J lost 4, with 13 bases in between. Germline V gene lookup returns CDR1 SGHVS and CDR2 FQNEAQ. The CDR3 covers 15 residues. CDR3 sequence: CASSLVEVPGTEAFF. The CDR3 DNA reads as TGTGCCAGCAGCTTAGTAGAGGTGCCGGGCACTGAAGCTTTCTTT.